This T cell receptor beta chain was documented in a study of neurological immune-mediated disorders. On the study more broadly: Disease course was recorded as relapsing-remitting for about 31 and secondary progressive for about 8.5% of the roughly 35 multiple sclerosis patients.

This clonotype was seen repeatedly, ten times or more. The unsorted libraries had their origin in 2 million PBMCs stored at -80 C. This CDR3 region has 17 residues. Per germline, CDR1 MNHEY and CDR2 SVGAGI. J was trimmed by 5 bases and V by 6 bases; bases with no gene match: 17. Synthesis of cDNA was carried out by template-switch 5'RACE. The reaction used 10-nucleotide random UMIs. Each CDR3 protein is one row after TCRdb ran MiXCR on the 5' RACE reads. The sample records 65,000 to 70,000 distinct CDR3 sequences, 4.1% being singletons. The source material was PBMCs. The V call is TRBV6-5, the J call TRBJ1-2, with TRBD1 matching 8 bases. The TCR originated in a man aged 45-60 years with multiple sclerosis. CDR3 protein: CASSHTPSTGAGYGYTF. As DNA, the CDR3 is TGTGCCAGCAGCCATACCCCCTCGACAGGGGCCGGGTATGGCTACACCTTC.